This T cell receptor beta chain was retrieved from a study of T-cell memory formation after mild COVID-19. General study results and limits: The SARS-CoV-2 specificity of second-wave clones reaching peak at day 37 remained unverified.

Libraries for TCRalpha and TCRbeta carried sample barcodes and unique molecular identifiers via 5'RACE. TCRdb redid the calling of the 5' RACE reads with MiXCR, one entry per CDR3 protein. The sample carries under 700,000 distinct CDR3 sequences, just over 20% recorded once. Trimming took 0 bases from V and 7 from J; bases not matched to a gene: 14. CDR3 length: 17 amino acids. The V gene's germline CDR1 is LNHNV and CDR2 YYDKDF (reference sequence). Comment on this clonotype: Its matching antigen is unknown.

The sequence was obtained from an adult woman who had mild COVID-19 (a few samples of this study predate the infection). Cell type and time point are not known. The chain couples TRBV15 to TRBJ2-7, with TRBD1 matching 8 bases. Sequences were obtained from PBMCs or a T cell subset sorted from them (not recorded which). In DNA, the CDR3 is TGTGCCACCAGCAGAGAGCTTCCAGGGACAGGCGGCTATGAGCAGTACTTC. This gives the protein CATSRELPGTGGYEQYF.